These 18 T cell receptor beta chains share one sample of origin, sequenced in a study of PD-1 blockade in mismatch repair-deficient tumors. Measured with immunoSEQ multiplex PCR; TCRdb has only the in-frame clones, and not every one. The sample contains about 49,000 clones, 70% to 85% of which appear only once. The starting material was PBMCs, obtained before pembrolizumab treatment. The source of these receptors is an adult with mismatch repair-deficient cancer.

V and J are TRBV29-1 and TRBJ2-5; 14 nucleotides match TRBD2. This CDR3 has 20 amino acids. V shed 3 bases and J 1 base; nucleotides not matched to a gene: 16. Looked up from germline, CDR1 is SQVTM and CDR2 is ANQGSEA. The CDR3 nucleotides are TGCAGCGTTGAGGGCTCCCTGTCCAGGGGACTAGCGGGAGTCCAAGAGACCCAGTACTTC. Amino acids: CSVEGSLSRGLAGVQETQYF.

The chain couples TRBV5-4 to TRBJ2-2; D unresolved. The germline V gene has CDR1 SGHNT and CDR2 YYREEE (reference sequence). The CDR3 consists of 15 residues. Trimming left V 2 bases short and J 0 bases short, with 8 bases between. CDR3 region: CASSFSSANTGELFF. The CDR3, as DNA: TGTGCCAGCAGCTTTTCGTCCGCGAACACCGGGGAGCTGTTTTTT.

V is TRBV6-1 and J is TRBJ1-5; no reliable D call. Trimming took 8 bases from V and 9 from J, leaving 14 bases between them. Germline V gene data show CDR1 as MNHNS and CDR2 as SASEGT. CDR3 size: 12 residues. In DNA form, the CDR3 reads TGTGCCAGCTTTGAGGGCGGCGGGCCCCAGCATTTT. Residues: CASFEGGGPQHF.

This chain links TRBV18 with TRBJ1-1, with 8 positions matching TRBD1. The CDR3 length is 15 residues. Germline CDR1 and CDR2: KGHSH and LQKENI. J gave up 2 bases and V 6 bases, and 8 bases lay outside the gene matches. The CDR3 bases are TGTGCCAGCTCCGACCCGACAGGGGTCAACACTGAAGCTTTCTTT. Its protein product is CASSDPTGVNTEAFF.

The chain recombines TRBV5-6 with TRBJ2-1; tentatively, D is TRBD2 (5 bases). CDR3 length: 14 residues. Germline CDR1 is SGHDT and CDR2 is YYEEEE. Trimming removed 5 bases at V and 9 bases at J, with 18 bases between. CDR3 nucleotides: TGTGCCAGCAGTCTCATAGCGCCCCTGGGTGAGCAGTTCTTC. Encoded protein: CASSLIAPLGEQFF.

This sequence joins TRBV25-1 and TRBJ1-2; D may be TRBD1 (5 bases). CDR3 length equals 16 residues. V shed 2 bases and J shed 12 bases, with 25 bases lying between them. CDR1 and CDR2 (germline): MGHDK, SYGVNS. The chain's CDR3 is CASSEERQGRIRVDTF. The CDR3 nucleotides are TGTGCCAGCAGTGAAGAGCGGCAGGGTCGGATACGCGTCGACACCTTC.

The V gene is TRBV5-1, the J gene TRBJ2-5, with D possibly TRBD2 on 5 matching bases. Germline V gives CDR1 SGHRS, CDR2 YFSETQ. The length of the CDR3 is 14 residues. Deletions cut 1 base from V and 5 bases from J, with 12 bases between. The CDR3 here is CASSLNGIGETQYF. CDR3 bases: TGCGCCAGCAGCTTGAACGGGATCGGGGAGACCCAGTACTTC.

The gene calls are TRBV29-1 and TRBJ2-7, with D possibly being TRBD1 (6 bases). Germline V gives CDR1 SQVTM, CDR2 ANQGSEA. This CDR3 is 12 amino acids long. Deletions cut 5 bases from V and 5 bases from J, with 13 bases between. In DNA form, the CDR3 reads TGCAGCGTTTGTCAGGGGTTTGACGAGCAGTACTTC. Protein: CSVCQGFDEQYF.

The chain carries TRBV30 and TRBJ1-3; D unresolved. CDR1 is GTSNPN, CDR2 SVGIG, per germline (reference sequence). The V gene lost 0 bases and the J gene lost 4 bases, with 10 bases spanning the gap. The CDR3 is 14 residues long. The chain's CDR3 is CAWSVDPAGNTIYF. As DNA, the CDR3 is TGTGCCTGGAGTGTAGACCCAGCAGGAAACACCATATATTTT.

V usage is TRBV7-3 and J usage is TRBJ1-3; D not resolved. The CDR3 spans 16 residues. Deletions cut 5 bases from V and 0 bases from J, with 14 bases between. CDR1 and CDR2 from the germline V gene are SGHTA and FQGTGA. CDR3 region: CASSQEDGLSGNTIYF. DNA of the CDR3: TGTGCCAGCAGCCAGGAGGATGGACTCTCTGGAAACACCATATATTTT.

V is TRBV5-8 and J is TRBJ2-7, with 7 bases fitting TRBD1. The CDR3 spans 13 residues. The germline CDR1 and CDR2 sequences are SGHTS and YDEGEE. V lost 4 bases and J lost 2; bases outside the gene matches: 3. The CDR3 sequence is CASSRTGPYEQYF. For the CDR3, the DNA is TGTGCCAGCAGCCGGACAGGACCCTACGAGCAGTACTTC.

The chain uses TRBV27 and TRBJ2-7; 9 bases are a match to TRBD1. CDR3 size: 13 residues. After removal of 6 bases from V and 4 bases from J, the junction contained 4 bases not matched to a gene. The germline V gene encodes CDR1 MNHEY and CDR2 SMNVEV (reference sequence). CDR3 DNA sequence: TGTGCCAGCAGGAGACAGGGGGGGTACGAGCAGTACTTC. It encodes CASRRQGGYEQYF.

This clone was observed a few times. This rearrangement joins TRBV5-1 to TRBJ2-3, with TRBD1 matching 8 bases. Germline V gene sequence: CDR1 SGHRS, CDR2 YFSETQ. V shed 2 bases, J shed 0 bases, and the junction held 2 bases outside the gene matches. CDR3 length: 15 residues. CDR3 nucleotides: TGCGCCAGCAGCTTAAACAGGGGGAGCACAGATACGCAGTATTTT. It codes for CASSLNRGSTDTQYF.

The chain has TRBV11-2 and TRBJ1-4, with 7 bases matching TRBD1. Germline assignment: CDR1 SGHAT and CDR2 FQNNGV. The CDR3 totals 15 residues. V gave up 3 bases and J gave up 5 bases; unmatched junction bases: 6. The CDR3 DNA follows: TGTGCCAGCAGCTTGGCAGGGGGGGGGAATGAAAAACTGTTTTTT. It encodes CASSLAGGGNEKLFF.

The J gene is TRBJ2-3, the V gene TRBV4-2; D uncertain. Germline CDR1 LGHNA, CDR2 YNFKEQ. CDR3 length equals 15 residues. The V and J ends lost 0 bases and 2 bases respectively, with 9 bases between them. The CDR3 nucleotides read TGTGCCAGCAGCCAAGATTGGCAGTCCACAGATACGCAGTATTTT. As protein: CASSQDWQSTDTQYF.

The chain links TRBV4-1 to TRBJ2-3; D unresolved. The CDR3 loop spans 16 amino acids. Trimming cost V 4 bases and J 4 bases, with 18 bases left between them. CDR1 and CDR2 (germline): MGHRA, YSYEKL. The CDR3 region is CASSPILTRLADTQYF. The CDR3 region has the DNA TGCGCCAGCAGCCCGATTCTGACCCGGCTGGCAGATACGCAGTATTTT.

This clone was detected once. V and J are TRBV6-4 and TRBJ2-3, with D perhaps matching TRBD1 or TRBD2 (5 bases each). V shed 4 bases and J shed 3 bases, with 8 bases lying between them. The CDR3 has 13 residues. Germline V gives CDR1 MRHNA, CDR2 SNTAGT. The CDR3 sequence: CASSVGATDTQYF. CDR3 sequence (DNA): TGTGCCAGCAGTGTCGGGGCGACAGATACGCAGTATTTT.

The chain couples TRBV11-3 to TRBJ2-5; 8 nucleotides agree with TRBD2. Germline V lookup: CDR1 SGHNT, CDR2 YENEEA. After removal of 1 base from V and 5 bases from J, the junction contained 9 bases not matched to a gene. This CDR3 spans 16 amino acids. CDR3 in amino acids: CASSLGRREREETQYF. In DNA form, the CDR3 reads TGTGCCAGCAGCTTAGGCCGGCGGGAGCGGGAGGAGACCCAGTACTTC.